This T cell receptor beta chain was recorded in a study of response to subunit inactivated influenza vaccine (dated by TCRdb to the late 2010s). About the study as a whole: Deep quantitative T cell receptor repertoire profiling was used in the study to track responses to a trivalent subunit inactivated influenza vaccine. Findings and caveats that apply to the study as a whole: The authors proposed that each seasonal influenza vaccination may bring in only a limited number of new T cells.

This clonotype turned up a few times. It lacks a known antigen. The sample holds no much larger clone one base away, and base qualities are not on file. The library was produced with RT-PCR. Sequencing relied on an Illumina HiSeq 2500. TCRdb ran its own pipeline on the public reads, namely fastp trimming at Q25 and MiXCR clone calling, and kept in-frame beta chains. Here each entry gathers all rows of one CDR3 protein and keeps the most common genes and DNA. This sample has roughly 500,000 distinct CDR3 sequences in its table, and approximately 15% of those were observed once. The ten largest clones capture less than 4% of the sample. The sample was CD4+ T cells sorted from PBMCs, taken roughly 24 months after vaccination. The receptor's source is a man in his fifties or sixties who received an inactivated influenza vaccine. Donor details come from another sample of the same person, matched by shared clones.

The DNA sequence reads TGCAGCGGGACAGTAGGAAACACCATATATTTT. The translation is CSGTVGNTIYF. Recombination joined TRBV29-1 with TRBJ1-3, with a weak D call of TRBD1 (6 bases match). V is clipped by 7 bases and J by 4 bases, and the sequence between their germline boundaries is 8 bases long. CDR1 and CDR2 are drawn from the germline V gene: SQVTM, ANQGSEA. The CDR3 goes from the cysteine to the phenylalanine over 11 residues. Just the 33-base CDR3 DNA is kept, in frame starting at base 1. The full variable domain, with segments outside the CDR3 supplied by the reference TRBV29-1 and TRBJ1-3 proteins, appears as SAVISQKPSRDICQRGTSLTIQCQVDSQVTMMFWYRQQPGQSLTLIATANQGSEATYESGFVIDKFPISRPNLTFSTLTVSNMSPEDSSIYLCSGTVGNTIYFGEGSWLTVV.